The TCR beta chain described here comes from a study of blood T cells in healthy people across ages. The CDR3 extends over 16 amino acids. Germline V gene data show CDR1 as MNHEY and CDR2 as SVGAGI. V shed 2 bases and J 3 bases; nucleotides not matched to a gene: 7. A J-beta primer mix and a sample-barcoded 5' primer were used in a second PCR of roughly 7 to 12 cycles. Each cDNA molecule carried a tag from a template-switch adaptor that contained 12 random nucleotides. MiXCR was run by TCRdb on the 5' RACE reads, yielding one entry per CDR3 protein. The sample consists of 750,000 to 950,000 distinct CDR3 sequences, under 30% of them appearing once. The data were also submitted as part of a second study, on T cells of mothers and their children. From that paper: The donors comprised six children and their three healthy Caucasian mothers.

The sequence came from a boy aged 5 to 17 in good health. Sequenced: blood. The rearrangement uses TRBV6-5 and TRBJ2-7, with 10 bases identical to TRBD1. CDR3 bases: TGTGCCAGCAGTTACGGGGAAGGACAGGGGGTCTACGAGCAGTACTTC. This encodes CASSYGEGQGVYEQYF.